The entry that follows covers one T cell receptor beta chain sequence. Prior autoimmune disease or systemic immunosuppression barred patients. Sampled blood was obtained at baseline, cycle 4 day 1, and cycle 7 day 1. The CDR3 has 16 residues. Germline trimming cut 3 bases from V and 4 bases from J; bases unmatched to any gene: 8. CDR1 is SGHRS, CDR2 YFSETQ, per germline. These data are taken from a study of OX40 agonist ivuxolimab in advanced cancers. About the study: Every patient in dose escalation had hepatocellular carcinoma, melanoma, renal cell or head and neck cancer. One hepatocellular carcinoma and two cutaneous melanoma patients partially responded.

Generated by immunoSEQ multiplex PCR, the TCRdb table keeps only in-frame clones and is missing some. This table holds 60,000 to 75,000 clones, 90% to 95% found once. The chain combines TRBV5-1 with TRBJ2-1; the match to TRBD2 covers 9 bases. The material was CD4+ or CD8+ T cells sorted from blood, obtained in a trial of the OX40 agonist ivuxolimab. The sequence was obtained from an adult with an advanced solid tumor such as melanoma, head and neck, liver or kidney cancer. CDR3 sequence reads: CASSSREGHPYNEQFF. DNA for the CDR3: TGCGCCAGCAGCTCGCGGGAGGGCCACCCTTACAATGAGCAGTTCTTC. Combining the CDR3 with reference TRBV5-1 and TRBJ2-1 gives the whole variable domain KAGVTQTPRYLIKTRGQQVTLSCSPISGHRSVSWYQQTPGQGLQFLFEYFSETQRNKGNFPGRFSGRQFSNSRSEMNVSTLELGDSALYLCASSSREGHPYNEQFFGPGTRLTVL.